The 3 T cell receptor beta chains below come from one sample, sequenced in a study of early T cells in non-severe SARS-CoV-2 infection. MiXCR was run by TCRdb on the 5' RACE reads, yielding one entry per CDR3 protein. Of about 97,000 distinct CDR3 sequences in the sample, about 10% were seen once. The sequenced sample was whole blood, obtained at baseline. The receptors derive from an adult who was a healthcare worker with PCR-confirmed SARS-CoV-2 infection or an uninfected control (not recorded which).

This clonotype was counted only a few times. This chain connects TRBV6-6 to TRBJ1-3; D unclear. The CDR3 covers 12 residues. From germline, CDR1 is MNHNY and CDR2 SVGAGI (reference sequence). Trimming cost V 11 bases and J 4 bases, with 12 bases left between them. CDR3 bases: TGTGCCGTCTCTGGGTTGGGAAACACCATATATTTT. This translates into CAVSGLGNTIYF.

Only a few counts were recorded for this clonotype. This sequence joins TRBV29-1 and TRBJ2-4, with D possibly matching TRBD1 (6 bases). The V end lost 7 bases, the J end lost 3 bases, and 13 bases lay between the germline ends. This CDR3 is built from 13 residues. Germline V CDR1 and CDR2: SQVTM, ANQGSEA. The CDR3 is CSGKDRNKNIQYF. The CDR3, as DNA: TGCAGCGGCAAGGACAGAAACAAAAACATTCAGTACTTC. Complete variable domain (other parts from reference TRBV29-1 and TRBJ2-4): SAVISQKPSRDICQRGTSLTIQCQVDSQVTMMFWYRQQPGQSLTLIATANQGSEATYESGFVIDKFPISRPNLTFSTLTVSNMSPEDSSIYLCSGKDRNKNIQYFGAGTRLSVL.

This clonotype was counted only a few times. The chain recombines TRBV6-5 with TRBJ1-5; D gene unclear. The V end lost 5 bases, the J end lost 1 base, and 6 bases lay between the germline ends. Germline V lookup: CDR1 MNHEY, CDR2 SVGAGI. This CDR3 spans 13 amino acids. The CDR3 region has the DNA TGTGCCAGCAGTCTCTGGAGCAATCAGCCCCAGCATTTT. It is translated as CASSLWSNQPQHF.